Listed below are T cell receptor beta chains from one sample, sequenced in a study of early stage breast cancer tumors. TCRdb keeps only in-frame clones here, not all; method: immunoSEQ multiplex PCR. The sample lists fewer than 30,000 clones; about 60% were seen once. Sequencing was done on a sample of breast tumor tissue. The receptors stem from a person aged 45-60 years with breast cancer. CDR3s include the opening cysteine and the closing phenylalanine or tryptophan. D genes are given only for firm matches. For some rows the clone size is stated as once, few or many, or as a class when expanded; others skip it.

>TRBV5-6|TRBJ2-6|.|.
TGTGCCAGCAGCCCCAGCCCAACTGGGGCCAACGTCCTGACTTTC
CASSPSPTGANVLTF
>TRBV5-1|TRBJ1-2|.|few
TGCGCCAGCAGCTCCCCGGGACACGCCTATGGCTACACCTTC
CASSSPGHAYGYTF
>TRBV5-6|TRBJ2-1|TRBD2|.
TGTGCCAGCAGCTTCGGGCTAGCGGGAGGAATCTACAATGAGCAGTTCTTC
CASSFGLAGGIYNEQFF
>TRBV7-2|TRBJ1-5|.|.
TGTGCCAGCAGCTTAACCGGACCTAGCAATCAGCCCCAGCATTTT
CASSLTGPSNQPQHF
>TRBV7-2|TRBJ1-1|TRBD1|.
TGTGCCAGCAGCTTAACTCCCGGACAGGGCACTGAAGCTTTCTTT
CASSLTPGQGTEAFF
>TRBV4-1|TRBJ2-5|.|.
TGCGCCAGCAGCCAGGGCGGGACCGCGGGGACCCAGTACTTC
CASSQGGTAGTQYF
>TRBV15|TRBJ2-5|.|few
TGTGCCACCAGCAGAGATCAGGGGGGGGAGACCCAGTACTTC
CATSRDQGGETQYF
>TRBV7-2|TRBJ2-7|TRBD2|.
TGTGCCAGCAGCTTACGGACTAGCGCCTCCTACGAGCAGTACTTC
CASSLRTSASYEQYF
>TRBV9|TRBJ2-2|TRBD1|.
TGTGCCAGCAGCCCGACGACAGGGATAAGGACCGGGGAGCTGTTTTTT
CASSPTTGIRTGELFF
>TRBV6-6|TRBJ2-1|TRBD1|.
TGTGCCAGCAGCGGGACAGGGGTCGGTGAGCAGTTCTTC
CASSGTGVGEQFF
>TRBV23-1|TRBJ2-2|.|.
TGCGCCAGCAGGCGGCGCGGTTTTGCCGGGGAGCTGTTTTTT
CASRRRGFAGELFF
>TRBV10-1|TRBJ2-3|.|.
TGCGCCAGCAGTGGAACGTCCAGGAGTCGCGCAGATACGCAGTATTTT
CASSGTSRSRADTQYF
>TRBV11-2|TRBJ2-5|TRBD1|few
TGTGCCAGCAGCTTAGGACAGGGTCGGGATGTAGAGACCCAGTACTTC
CASSLGQGRDVETQYF
>TRBV5-8|TRBJ2-7|.|.
TGTGCCAGCAGCTTGGAGGGAGTTGGCAGGGGTCACGAGCAGTACTTC
CASSLEGVGRGHEQYF
>TRBV27|TRBJ1-1|.|.
TGTGCCAGCAGTTTACTCCGAGCTGGTCTGGACACTGAAGCTTTCTTT
CASSLLRAGLDTEAFF
>TRBV7-9|TRBJ1-2|.|few
TGTGCCAGCAGCTCTTGGACAGCGTCTAACTATGGCTACACCTTC
CASSSWTASNYGYTF
>TRBV9|TRBJ2-1|.|.
TGTGCCAGCAGCGTAGATTCCCAAAACAATGAGCAGTTCTTC
CASSVDSQNNEQFF
>TRBV5-5|TRBJ2-5|TRBD2|few
TGTGCCAGCAGCTTGACCGGGACTAGCGAAGAGACCCAGTACTTC
CASSLTGTSEETQYF
>TRBV4-2|TRBJ2-3|.|.
TGTGCCAGCAGCAGGAGGGAAGGGGTGACAGATACGCAGTATTTT
CASSRREGVTDTQYF
>TRBV5-1|TRBJ2-7|.|few
TGCGCCAGCAGCGAGGGACCGGGAACGACCTACGAGCAGTACTTC
CASSEGPGTTYEQYF
>TRBV5-6|TRBJ2-7|.|.
TGTGCCAGCAGCTCGGAGGGTGTTTATGGGCAGTACTTC
CASSSEGVYGQYF
>TRBV7-2|TRBJ2-7|TRBD2|.
TGTGCCGGTAGCGGGAGGGCCGGGGAGCAGTACTTC
CAGSGRAGEQYF
>TRBV5-1|TRBJ1-5|.|.
TGCGCCAGCAGCTTTACAGGTCTAAATCAGCCCCAGCATTTT
CASSFTGLNQPQHF
>TRBV7-2|TRBJ1-1|TRBD1|.
TGTGCCAGCAGCACCCGGACAGGTAGGATGAACACTGAAGCTTTCTTT
CASSTRTGRMNTEAFF
>TRBV7-9|TRBJ2-1|TRBD2|.
TGTGCCAGCGCCAATCCCGGGACTAGCAAACATGAGCAGTTCTTC
CASANPGTSKHEQFF
>TRBV19|TRBJ1-2|.|.
TGTGCCAGTAGTATATCCAGAAACCTTGGGGATGGCTACACCTTC
CASSISRNLGDGYTF
>TRBV15|TRBJ1-4|.|few
TGTGCCACCAGCAGAGATGCCAGGGTTGAAGAAAAACTGTTTTTT
CATSRDARVEEKLFF
>TRBV4-2|TRBJ2-1|TRBD2|.
TGTGCCAGCAGCCAGGGAGCGGGAGGCCCCTACAATGAGCAGTTCTTC
CASSQGAGGPYNEQFF
>TRBV15|TRBJ2-1|.|.
TGTGCCACCAGCAGAGATGGCGTTCGGGGTTACAATGAGCAGTTCTTC
CATSRDGVRGYNEQFF
>TRBV9|TRBJ2-1|.|.
TGTGCCAGCAGCGTAGTCGCCGGGAGCTCCTACAATGAGCAGTTCTTC
CASSVVAGSSYNEQFF
>TRBV6-1|TRBJ2-7|TRBD2|.
TGTGCCAGCACTCATCTAGCGGGAGGATCCCACGAGCAGTACTTC
CASTHLAGGSHEQYF
>TRBV7-7|TRBJ2-7|.|few
TGTGCTAGCAGCTTTGCCAGGTCCGACGAGCAGTACTTC
CASSFARSDEQYF
>TRBV19|TRBJ1-5|TRBD1|.
TGTGCCAGTAGAGACAGGGAAGGTCAGCCCCAGCATTTT
CASRDREGQPQHF
>TRBV5-4|TRBJ1-1|TRBD1|.
TGTGCCAGCAACCGGATGAGACAGGGGGCGCGTGCCCACACTGAAGCTTTCTTT
CASNRMRQGARAHTEAFF
>TRBV6-5|TRBJ1-1|.|once
TGTGCCAGCAGTTACTACAAGAACACTGAAGCTTTCTTT
CASSYYKNTEAFF
>TRBV7-6|TRBJ2-3|.|.
TGTGCCAGCAGCTACAAAGATACGCAGTATTTT
CASSYKDTQYF
>TRBV4-2|TRBJ1-3|TRBD1|.
TGTGCCAGCAGCCAAGGACAGGGGAACACCATATATTTT
CASSQGQGNTIYF
>TRBV18|TRBJ2-5|.|.
TGTGCCAGCTCACCGTACGGGGAAGAGACCCAGTACTTC
CASSPYGEETQYF
>TRBV7-9|TRBJ2-3|.|.
TGTGCCAGCAGCTCCCGCCCCGGGCCATCAGATACGCAGTATTTT
CASSSRPGPSDTQYF
>TRBV11-2|TRBJ1-2|.|medium-sized
TGTGCCAGCAGCCCGGACGGGAACTATGGCTACACCTTC
CASSPDGNYGYTF
>TRBV25-1|TRBJ2-6|TRBD1|few
TGTGCCAGCAGTGGGGGGACAGGGGAGGCCAACGTCCTGACTTTC
CASSGGTGEANVLTF
>TRBV7-2|TRBJ2-1|.|.
TGTGCCAGCAGCTTAGTAGGGAATGAGCAGTTCTTC
CASSLVGNEQFF
>TRBV11-3|TRBJ1-1|TRBD1|.
TGTGCCAGCAGTCCGGGACAGGGGGCAACGGGAGCTTTCTTT
CASSPGQGATGAFF
>TRBV7-6|TRBJ2-1|TRBD2|.
TGTGCCAGCAGCTCCGGACTAGCGGGACACTTCTACAATGAGCAGTTCTTC
CASSSGLAGHFYNEQFF
>TRBV7-8|TRBJ1-1|.|.
TGTGCCAGCAGCTTAATGCGCGTCAGGCTGAACACTGAAGCTTTCTTT
CASSLMRVRLNTEAFF
>TRBV5-1|TRBJ1-2|.|few
TGCGCCAGCAGCTCCAGGGATCTCCATGGCTACACCTTC
CASSSRDLHGYTF
>TRBV7-8|TRBJ2-7|.|few
TGTGCCAGCAGCGTTTCGACAGGGAGGTACGAGCAGTACTTC
CASSVSTGRYEQYF
>TRBV14|TRBJ1-4|.|few
TGTGCCAGCAGCCAAGAATTACGTGGGGCCAATGAAAAACTGTTTTTT
CASSQELRGANEKLFF
>TRBV19|TRBJ2-1|TRBD2|once
TGTGCCAGTAGTTCCGGGACTAGCGGGAGTAATGAGCAGTTCTTC
CASSSGTSGSNEQFF
>TRBV7-9|TRBJ2-5|TRBD2|.
TGTGCCAGCACCACCTCTGGGGCGGGAGCCCTGGAGACCCAGTACTTC
CASTTSGAGALETQYF
>TRBV5-1|TRBJ2-7|TRBD1|once
TGCGCCAGCAGCTTTGACAGGGTAGGGGGCGAGCAGTACTTC
CASSFDRVGGEQYF
>TRBV11-1|TRBJ2-1|.|once
TGTGCCAGCTCGCTCGGGGGCAGGGGGGAGCAGTTCTTC
CASSLGGRGEQFF
>TRBV29-1|TRBJ2-7|.|.
TGCAGCGTTGTTGTTGCAGGGGACGTCGAGCAGTACTTC
CSVVVAGDVEQYF
>TRBV5-6|TRBJ1-5|.|many
TGTGCCAGCAGCCCAGGGTGGGGCAATCAGCCCCAGCATTTT
CASSPGWGNQPQHF
>TRBV30|TRBJ2-7|TRBD1|.
TGTGCCTGGAGTGCAACTTTGGGACAGAAGTCTCCCTACGAGCAGTACTTC
CAWSATLGQKSPYEQYF
>TRBV6-1|TRBJ1-1|.|.
TGTGCCAGCAGTGAAGCGACGGGGGGCGCGACTGAAGCTTTCTTT
CASSEATGGATEAFF
>TRBV6-6|TRBJ1-2|.|medium-sized
TGTGCCAGCAGTCCTGGGACATCGGTTTATGGCTACACCTTC
CASSPGTSVYGYTF